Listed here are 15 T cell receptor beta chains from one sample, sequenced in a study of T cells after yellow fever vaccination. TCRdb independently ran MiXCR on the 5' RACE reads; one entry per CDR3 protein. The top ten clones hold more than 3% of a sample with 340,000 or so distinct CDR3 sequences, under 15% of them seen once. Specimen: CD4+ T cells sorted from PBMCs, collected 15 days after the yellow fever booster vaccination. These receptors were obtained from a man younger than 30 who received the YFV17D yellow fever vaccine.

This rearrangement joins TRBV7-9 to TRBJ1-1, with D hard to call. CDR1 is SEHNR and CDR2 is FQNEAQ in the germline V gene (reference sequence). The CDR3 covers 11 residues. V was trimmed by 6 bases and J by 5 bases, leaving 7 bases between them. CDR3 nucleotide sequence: TGTGCCAGCAGGGGAGGGACTGAAGCTTTCTTT. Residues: CASRGGTEAFF.

This chain's CDR3 is CASSQDREEAFF. CDR3 DNA: TGTGCCAGCAGCCAAGATCGGGAAGAAGCTTTCTTT. The chain has TRBV4-2 and TRBJ1-1; D call uncertain. The CDR3 consists of 12 residues. Germline CDR1 LGHNA, CDR2 YNFKEQ. Trimming stripped 0 bases from V and 8 bases from J, with 7 bases between.

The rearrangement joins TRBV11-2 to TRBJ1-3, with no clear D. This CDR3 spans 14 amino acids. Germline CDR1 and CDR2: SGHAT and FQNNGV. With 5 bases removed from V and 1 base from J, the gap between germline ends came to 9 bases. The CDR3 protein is CASSIARSGNTIYF. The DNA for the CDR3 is TGTGCCAGCAGCATAGCCAGATCTGGAAACACCATATATTTT.

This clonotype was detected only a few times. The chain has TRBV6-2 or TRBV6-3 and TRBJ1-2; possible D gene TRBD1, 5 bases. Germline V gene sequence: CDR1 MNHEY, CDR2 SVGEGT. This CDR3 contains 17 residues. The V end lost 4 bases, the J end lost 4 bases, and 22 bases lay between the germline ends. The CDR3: CASSLDNAPGNGYGYTF. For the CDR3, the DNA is TGTGCCAGCAGTTTGGATAACGCCCCAGGGAACGGCTATGGCTACACCTTC.

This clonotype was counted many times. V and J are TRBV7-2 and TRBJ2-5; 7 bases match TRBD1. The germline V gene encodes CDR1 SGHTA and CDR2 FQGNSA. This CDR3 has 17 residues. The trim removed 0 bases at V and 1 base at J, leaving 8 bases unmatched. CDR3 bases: TGTGCCAGCAGCTTAGCGTACAGGGGTAATATCCAAGAGACCCAGTACTTC. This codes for CASSLAYRGNIQETQYF.

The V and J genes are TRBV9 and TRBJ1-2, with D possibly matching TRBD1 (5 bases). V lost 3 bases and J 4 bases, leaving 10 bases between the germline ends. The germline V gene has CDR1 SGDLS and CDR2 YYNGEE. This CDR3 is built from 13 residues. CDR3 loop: CASSAGTAYGYTF. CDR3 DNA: TGTGCCAGCAGCGCAGGGACCGCCTATGGCTACACCTTC. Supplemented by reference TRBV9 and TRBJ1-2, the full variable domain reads DSGVTQTPKHLITATGQRVTLRCSPRSGDLSVYWYQQSLDQGLQFLIQYYNGEERAKGNILERFSAQQFPDLHSELNLSSLELGDSALYFCASSAGTAYGYTFGSGTRLTVV.

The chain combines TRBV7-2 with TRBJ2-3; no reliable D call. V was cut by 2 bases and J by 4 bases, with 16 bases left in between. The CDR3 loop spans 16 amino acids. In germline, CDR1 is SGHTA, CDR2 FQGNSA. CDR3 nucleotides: TGTGCCAGCAGCTTATGGGCTAGTGAGGTCCCAGATACGCAGTATTTT. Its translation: CASSLWASEVPDTQYF.

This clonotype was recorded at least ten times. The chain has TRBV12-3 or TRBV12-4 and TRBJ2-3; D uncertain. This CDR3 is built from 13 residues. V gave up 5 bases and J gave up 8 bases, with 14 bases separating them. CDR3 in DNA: TGTGCCAGCAGTCTCCACCGCCGGCCTACGCAGTATTTT. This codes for CASSLHRRPTQYF.

The CDR3 DNA reads TGCGCCAGCAGCTCTAGCGGGGGGGTAGATACGCAGTATTTT. Translated: CASSSSGGVDTQYF. The chain couples TRBV5-1 to TRBJ2-3; 12 bases align to TRBD2. The CDR3 is 14 amino acids. The J segment lost 5 bases and the V segment lost 3 bases, leaving 1 base of the junction unmatched. Germline CDR1 reads SGHRS; CDR2 reads YFSETQ.

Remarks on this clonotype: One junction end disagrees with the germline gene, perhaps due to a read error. CDR3 in amino acids: CASSSTGVWDEKLIF. The CDR3 DNA sequence: TGTGCCAGCAGTTCTACAGGGGTGTGGGATGAAAAACTGATTTTT. V gene TRBV27 combines with J gene TRBJ1-4; 7 bases fit TRBD1. The CDR3 has 15 amino acids. The germline gives CDR1 MNHEY, CDR2 SMNVEV (reference sequence).

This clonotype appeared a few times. DNA for the CDR3: TGCGCCAGCACCGCGACAGGGGAGTACAGCTATGGCTACACCTTC. Translation gives CASTATGEYSYGYTF. This rearrangement joins TRBV5-1 to TRBJ1-2, with 8 bases identical to TRBD1. CDR1 and CDR2 from the germline V gene are SGHRS and YFSETQ. This CDR3 has 15 residues. J lost 4 bases, V lost 6 bases, and 11 bases had no gene match.

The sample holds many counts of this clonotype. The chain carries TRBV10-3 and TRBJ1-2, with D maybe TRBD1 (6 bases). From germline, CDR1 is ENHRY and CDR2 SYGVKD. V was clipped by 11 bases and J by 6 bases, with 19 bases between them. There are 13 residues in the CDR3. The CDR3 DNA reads TGTGCCGCTCAGGGGCTACGAGGCCATGGCTACACCTTC. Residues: CAAQGLRGHGYTF.

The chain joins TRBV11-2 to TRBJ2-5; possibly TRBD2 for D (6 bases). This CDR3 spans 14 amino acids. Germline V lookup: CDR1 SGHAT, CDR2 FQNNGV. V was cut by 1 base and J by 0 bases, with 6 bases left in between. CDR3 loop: CASSLGDYQETQYF. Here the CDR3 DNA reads TGTGCCAGCAGCTTAGGGGACTACCAAGAGACCCAGTACTTC.

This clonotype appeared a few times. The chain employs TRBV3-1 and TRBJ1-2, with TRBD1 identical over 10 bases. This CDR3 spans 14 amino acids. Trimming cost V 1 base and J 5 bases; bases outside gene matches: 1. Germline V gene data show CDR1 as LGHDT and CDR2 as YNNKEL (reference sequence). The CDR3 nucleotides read TGTGCCAGCAGCCAAGCGGACAGGGGGTATGGCTACACCTTC. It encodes CASSQADRGYGYTF. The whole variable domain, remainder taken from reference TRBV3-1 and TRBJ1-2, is DTAVSQTPKYLVTQMGNDKSIKCEQNLGHDTMYWYKQDSKKFLKIMFSYNNKELIINETVPNRFSPKSPDKAHLNLHINSLELGDSAVYFCASSQADRGYGYTFGSGTRLTVV.

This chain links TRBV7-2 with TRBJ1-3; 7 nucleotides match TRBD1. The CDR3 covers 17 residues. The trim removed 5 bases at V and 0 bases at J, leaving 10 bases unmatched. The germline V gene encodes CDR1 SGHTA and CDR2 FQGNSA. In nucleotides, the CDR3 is TGTGCCAGCAGCCCAAGGGCAGGGGGTAGCTCTGGAAACACCATATATTTT. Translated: CASSPRAGGSSGNTIYF.